The 5 T cell receptor beta chains presented below share a single source sample, sequenced in a study of neoadjuvant nivolumab and ipilimumab in lung cancer. Libraries were prepared by immunoSEQ multiplex PCR; TCRdb keeps only in-frame clonotypes and omits some of them. The repertoire holds about 26,000 clones, with 82% as singletons. This material consisted of tumor tissue, taken after neoadjuvant nivolumab, alone or with ipilimumab, at or shortly before surgery. Source of these receptors: an adult with non-small cell lung cancer.

The rearrangement links TRBV6-1 to TRBJ2-1; 7 bases fit TRBD2. The V gene end was trimmed by 8 bases and the J gene end by 6 bases; junction bases not matched to a gene: 13. The CDR3 covers 15 residues. CDR1 and CDR2 from the germline V gene are MNHNS and SASEGT. CDR3 DNA: TGTGCCAGCCTCCCAGGGAGGGACCCGTCCAATGAGCAGTTCTTC. Amino acids: CASLPGRDPSNEQFF.

V usage is TRBV5-1 and J usage is TRBJ2-7; no firm D call. The V end was cut by 0 bases, the J end by 6 bases, with 16 bases between. The germline V gene encodes CDR1 SGHRS and CDR2 YFSETQ. The CDR3 totals 15 residues. The CDR3 reads CASSLAARDVAEQYF. For the CDR3, the DNA is TGCGCCAGCAGCTTGGCCGCTCGAGATGTTGCCGAGCAGTACTTC.

The chain links TRBV6-1 to TRBJ1-5; D is unclear. The length of the CDR3 is 13 residues. In germline, CDR1 is MNHNS, CDR2 SASEGT. V was trimmed by 3 bases and J by 6 bases, leaving 9 bases between them. CDR3 bases: TGTGCCAGCAGTGATGCCTTACTTCAGCCCCAGCATTTT. Its protein product is CASSDALLQPQHF.

This chain joins TRBV27 and TRBJ2-3, with D possibly TRBD2 on 6 matching bases. The CDR3 sequence is 15 residues long. Germline CDR1 is MNHEY and CDR2 is SMNVEV (reference sequence). V dropped 5 bases and J dropped 0 bases, with 12 bases sitting between them. This CDR3 is CASSARDWSTDTQYF. The CDR3, as DNA: TGTGCCAGCAGTGCCCGGGACTGGAGCACAGATACGCAGTATTTT.

The CDR3 region is CASSLDPGQGYEQYF. CDR3 nucleotide sequence: TGTGCCAGCAGCTTAGACCCGGGACAGGGCTACGAGCAGTACTTC. The rearrangement uses TRBV5-4 and TRBJ2-7; 9 nucleotides agree with TRBD1. The J segment lost 3 bases and the V segment lost 2 bases, leaving 6 bases of the junction unmatched. The length of the CDR3 is 15 residues. In germline, CDR1 is SGHNT, CDR2 YYREEE (reference sequence).